The table lists the clone carrying this T cell receptor beta chain with a few counts. This sample was taken from a study of sequential checkpoint blockade in melanoma. Turning to the study itself: Randomization was 1:1 between first-line nivolumab→ipilimumab and ipilimumab→nivolumab. After both sequences, patients received maintenance nivolumab.

Treatment defined: randomized to nivolumab then ipilimumab (arm A) or the reverse (arm B). None of the patients previously received DNA-damaging chemotherapy. Live CD3+CD8+ CD19− CD56− cells were sorted from PBMCs. The germline V gene has CDR1 MRHNA and CDR2 SNTAGT. Germline trimming cut 3 bases from V and 4 bases from J; bases unmatched to any gene: 8. CDR3 size: 16 residues. The repertoire was sequenced with immunoSEQ multiplex PCR; TCRdb's copy has only in-frame clones and lacks some. This sample has 25,000 to 30,000 clones, with roughly 81% found just once. Material: CD8+ T cells sorted from blood (inferred from file names), obtained from a patient given nivolumab and ipilimumab in sequence. J is TRBJ2-3 and V is TRBV6-4; 9 nucleotides match TRBD2. The origin of this receptor is a human donor with melanoma. DNA for the CDR3: TGTGCCAGCAGTGATTCCGGGACTAGCAGACCAGATACGCAGTATTTT. Its translation: CASSDSGTSRPDTQYF.